This T cell receptor beta chain was observed in a study of shared clonotypes between healthy human individuals. Findings and caveats of the study: Only blood was sampled, and tissue TCR repertoires likely differ from blood ones. A few donors showed sharing of approximately 5% of naive CD4 clonotypes. Across subsets, estimated richness was generally greater for naive than for memory populations.

Into CD45RA+ naive and CD45RA-negative memory subsets, the CD4+ cells were split. For this clone: Its antigen remains unidentified.

Measured with immunoSEQ multiplex PCR; TCRdb has only the in-frame clones, and not every one. The profile covers fewer than 1.8 million clones, with 98% to 99% appearing a single time and under 0.45% taken by the ten largest. V shed 5 bases and J 8 bases; nucleotides not matched to a gene: 15. CDR3 size: 16 residues. Germline V gene sequence: CDR1 SGHRS, CDR2 YFSETQ. The chain is built from TRBV5-1 and TRBJ2-1, with 8 bases that match TRBD2. Sequenced sample: naive CD4+ T cells sorted from blood. Subset specified: CD45RA+ positively selected. This TCR came from a man in his thirties or forties in good health. DNA for the CDR3: TGCGCCAGCAGTCCCGGATCCAGCGGGAGATCAGATGAGCAGTTCTTC. It is translated as CASSPGSSGRSDEQFF.